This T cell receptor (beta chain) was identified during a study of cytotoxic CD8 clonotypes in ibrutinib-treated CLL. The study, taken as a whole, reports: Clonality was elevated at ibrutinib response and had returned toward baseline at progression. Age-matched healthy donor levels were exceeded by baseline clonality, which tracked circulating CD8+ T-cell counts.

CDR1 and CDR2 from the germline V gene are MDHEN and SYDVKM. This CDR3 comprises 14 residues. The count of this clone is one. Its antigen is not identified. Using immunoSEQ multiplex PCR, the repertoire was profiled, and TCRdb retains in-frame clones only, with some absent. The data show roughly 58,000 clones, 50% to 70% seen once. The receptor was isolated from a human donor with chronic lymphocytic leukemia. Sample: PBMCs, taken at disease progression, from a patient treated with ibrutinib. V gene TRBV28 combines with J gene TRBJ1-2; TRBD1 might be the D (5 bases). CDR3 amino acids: CQTQGRRLENGYTF. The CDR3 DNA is TGTCAAACCCAGGGCCGTAGACTCGAAAATGGCTACACCTTC.